Presented here are 12 T cell receptor beta chains from one specimen sequenced in a study of graft-versus-host responses after intestinal transplantation. Sequenced by immunoSEQ multiplex PCR; TCRdb stores in-frame clones only, minus some. Seen here are around 23,000 clones, roughly 93% observed once, and the top ten hold around 0.5%. The sequencing here drew on PBMCs, taken 18 days after transplant. The receptors stem from a human patient who received an intestinal transplant, so some T cells may come from the graft donor.

This clone was found once. The chain joins TRBV13 to TRBJ1-2; 8 nucleotides align to TRBD1. Germline V gene sequence: CDR1 PRHDT, CDR2 FYEKMQ (reference sequence). This CDR3 has 20 amino acids. V lost 6 bases and J lost 3; bases outside the gene matches: 24. The CDR3 sequence is CASSSDVLGAGTGGYYGYTF. The CDR3 DNA follows: TGTGCCAGCAGTTCGGATGTTTTGGGAGCCGGGACAGGAGGGTACTATGGCTACACCTTC.

This clone showed up just once. The chain joins TRBV2 to TRBJ2-5, with TRBD1 matching over 9 bases. Looked up from germline, CDR1 is SNHLY and CDR2 is FYNNEI. Germline trimming cut 6 bases from V and 5 bases from J; bases unmatched to any gene: 7. The CDR3 covers 14 residues. The CDR3 nucleotides are TGTGCCAGCAGCGAACAGGGGGCGTCTGAGACCCAGTACTTC. Encoded protein: CASSEQGASETQYF. Full variable domain (rest looked up from reference TRBV2 and TRBJ2-5): EPEVTQTPSHQVTQMGQEVILRCVPISNHLYFYWYRQILGQKVEFLVSFYNNEISEKSEIFDDQFSVERPDGSNFTLKIRSTKLEDSAMYFCASSEQGASETQYFGPGTRLLVL.

The chain uses TRBV27 and TRBJ2-7; D possibly corresponds to TRBD2 (6 bases). The V end was cut by 3 bases, the J end by 2 bases, with 8 bases between. The CDR3 totals 13 residues. Germline lookup yields CDR1 MNHEY and CDR2 SMNVEV (reference sequence). CDR3 loop: CASSFGSTYEQYF. The CDR3 nucleotides are TGTGCCAGCAGTTTCGGGAGTACCTACGAGCAGTACTTC.

The V and J genes are TRBV5-1 and TRBJ1-1, with 8 positions matching TRBD1. After removal of 0 bases from V and 4 bases from J, the junction contained 5 bases not matched to a gene. There are 15 residues in the CDR3. Germline V gene lookup returns CDR1 SGHRS and CDR2 YFSETQ. CDR3 sequence reads: CASSLAQGARTEAFF. In nucleotides, the CDR3 is TGCGCCAGCAGCTTGGCGCAGGGGGCCCGCACTGAAGCTTTCTTT.

The chain carries TRBV28 and TRBJ1-2, with a possible D match to TRBD1 (5 bases). CDR3 length: 11 amino acids. Trimming shortened V by 5 bases and J by 8 bases, and 9 bases separated the two germline ends. Germline lookup yields CDR1 MDHEN and CDR2 SYDVKM. CDR3 nucleotides: TGTGCCAGCAGTGGGACCTGGGGCTACACCTTC. Its protein product is CASSGTWGYTF.

The gene calls are TRBV29-1 and TRBJ2-7, with 7 positions matching TRBD2. V shed 5 bases and J 0 bases; nucleotides not matched to a gene: 4. Germline V gene lookup returns CDR1 SQVTM and CDR2 ANQGSEA. This CDR3 has 13 residues. This chain's CDR3 is CSVLPGGSYEQYF. The CDR3 DNA reads as TGCAGCGTTCTACCGGGGGGCTCCTACGAGCAGTACTTC.

The chain has TRBV10-3 and TRBJ2-3; D unresolved. The CDR3 runs to 17 residues. Trimming took 0 bases from V and 7 from J, leaving 20 bases between them. The germline V gene encodes CDR1 ENHRY and CDR2 SYGVKD. CDR3 amino acids: CAISESSKTDWENTQYF. In DNA form, the CDR3 reads TGTGCCATCAGTGAGTCGTCAAAAACAGACTGGGAAAATACGCAGTATTTT.

CDR3 nucleotide sequence: TGTGCCAGTAGTATAGGAGGGGTAGGTAATTCACCCCTCCACTTT. Its protein product is CASSIGGVGNSPLHF. The chain combines TRBV19 with TRBJ1-6, with D perhaps TRBD1 (5 bases). The germline V gene has CDR1 LNHDA and CDR2 SQIVND (reference sequence). Trimming removed 1 base at V and 6 bases at J, with 10 bases between. The CDR3 length is 15 residues.

The CDR3 region is CSASRGYGYTF. The CDR3 DNA follows: TGCAGTGCTAGTCGAGGTTACGGCTACACCTTC. The chain carries TRBV20-1 and TRBJ1-2, with no clear D. Germline V gene lookup returns CDR1 DFQATT and CDR2 SNEGSKA (reference sequence). Trimming removed 3 bases from V and 8 bases from J, with 10 bases in between. The CDR3 has 11 amino acids.

V and J are TRBV4-1 and TRBJ1-1, with D perhaps matching TRBD1 (6 bases). V was cut by 3 bases and J by 6 bases, with 14 bases left in between. Germline loops: CDR1 MGHRA, CDR2 YSYEKL. There are 14 residues in the CDR3. The DNA of the CDR3 is TGCGCCAGCAGCCACGCAGGGGAAGGGGCTGAAGCTTTCTTT. Translating it yields CASSHAGEGAEAFF.

This clone was detected only a few times. The chain employs TRBV21-1 and TRBJ2-2; TRBD2, the table's D call, lacks a check against the DNA. TRBV21-1 is a pseudogene locus. CDR3 length equals 16 residues. CDR3 coding DNA: TGTGCCAGCAGCTCGGTCGGGGGGGTTAACACCGGGGAGCTGTTTTTT. Encoded protein: CASSSVGGVNTGELFF.

This rearrangement joins TRBV5-6 to TRBJ2-5; 7 bases are a match to TRBD2. Trimming at V came to 1 base and at J to 3 bases, leaving 9 bases not matched to a gene. This CDR3 region has 16 residues. CDR1 SGHDT and CDR2 YYEEEE come from the germline V gene. CDR3 DNA: TGTGCCAGCAGCTTGAATTTAGCGGGTAGGAAAGAGACCCAGTACTTC. Translation gives CASSLNLAGRKETQYF. Filled out from reference TRBV5-6 and TRBJ2-5, the complete variable domain reads DAGVTQSPTHLIKTRGQQVTLRCSPKSGHDTVSWYQQALGQGPQFIFQYYEEEERQRGNFPDRFSGHQFPNYSSELNVNALLLGDSALYLCASSLNLAGRKETQYFGPGTRLLVL.